This T cell receptor beta chain comes out of a study of early T cells in non-severe SARS-CoV-2 infection. Unique molecular identifiers were added to individual cDNA molecules. TCRdb analysed the 5' RACE reads with MiXCR anew, one entry per CDR3 protein. This sample carries over 75,000 distinct CDR3 sequences, more than 13% of them seen once, and the ten largest clones take roughly 6%. Germline V gene lookup returns CDR1 LNHDA and CDR2 SQIVND (reference sequence). The ends were cut back, 11 bases at V and 7 bases at J, with 18 bases in the middle. The length of the CDR3 is 13 residues. This clonotype has a count of ten or more.

The receptor was isolated from an adult who was a healthcare worker with PCR-confirmed SARS-CoV-2 infection or an uninfected control (not recorded which). The sequenced sample consisted of whole blood. The chain joins TRBV19 to TRBJ1-5; D possibly corresponds to TRBD1 (6 bases). CDR3 in DNA: TGTGCCTCCCGGGACACCCTAAGACAGCCCCAGCATTTT. Encoded protein: CASRDTLRQPQHF.